This T cell receptor beta chain is from a study of shared clonotypes between healthy human individuals. The assay ran at deep level. The protocol was immunoSEQ multiplex PCR, while the TCRdb copy is restricted to in-frame clones and leaves out a portion. The sample holds about 2 million clones, approximately 95% seen once. The V gene's germline CDR1 is GTSNPN and CDR2 SVGIG (reference sequence). V dropped 3 bases and J dropped 4; count of bases not matched to a gene: 8. The CDR3 loop spans 15 amino acids. Selected positively for CCR7 and CD45RO-negative, naive CD8 cells excluded terminally differentiated effector memory CD45RA+ cells.

What was sequenced was naive CD8+ T cells sorted from blood. The sequence came from a man younger than 30 in good health. V usage is TRBV30 and J usage is TRBJ2-3; TRBD1 matches 9 bases. The CDR3 loop is CAWRTGQGIPDTQYF. As DNA, the CDR3 is TGTGCCTGGAGGACGGGACAGGGTATCCCAGATACGCAGTATTTT.